This entry lists 5 T cell receptor beta chains sequenced from one sample in a study of blood T cells in healthy people across ages. With a J-beta primer mix and a sample-barcoded 5' primer, a second PCR ran about 7 to 12 cycles. TCRdb re-called the 5' RACE reads with MiXCR, one entry per CDR3 protein. This table has more than 800,000 distinct CDR3 sequences, around 30% appearing once. Sequenced material: blood. These receptors all come from a woman older than 75 in good health.

V is TRBV18 and J is TRBJ1-4, with 7 positions matching TRBD1. V trimming: 3 bases; J trimming: 5 bases; junction bases outside the gene matches: 6. The CDR3 sequence is 15 residues long. In germline, CDR1 is KGHSH, CDR2 LQKENI. The CDR3 loop reads CASSPSGGENEKLFF. CDR3 bases: TGTGCCAGCTCACCGTCAGGGGGAGAGAATGAAAAACTGTTTTTT. The entire variable domain, with the rest obtained from reference TRBV18 and TRBJ1-4, is as follows: NAGVMQNPRHLVRRRGQEARLRCSPMKGHSHVYWYRQLPEEGLKFMVYLQKENIIDESGMPKERFSAEFPKEGPSILRIQQVVRGDSAAYFCASSPSGGENEKLFFGSGTQLSVL.

This clonotype was seen many times. The chain carries TRBV27 and TRBJ2-1; 8 bases map to TRBD2. The ends lost 2 bases at V and 4 bases at J; junction bases unmatched: 4. CDR3 size: 15 residues. Per germline, CDR1 MNHEY and CDR2 SMNVEV (reference sequence). The CDR3 region is CASSLTPGGYNEQFF. As DNA, the CDR3 is TGTGCCAGCAGTTTAACCCCGGGAGGGTACAATGAGCAGTTCTTC.

Comments on this clonotype: A much larger clone lies one base from this, so it may be a read error. The chain links TRBV6-2 or TRBV6-3 to TRBJ2-4; 8 bases map to TRBD1. The J call may be mistaken, given a closer DNA end match to TRBJ2-7. CDR1 is MNHEY, CDR2 SVGEGT, per germline. CDR3 length: 14 residues. CDR3 residues: CAGRDSGQGYEQYF. The CDR3 bases are TGTGCCGGCAGGGACTCAGGACAGGGCTACGAGCAGTACTTC.

The chain carries TRBV3-1 and TRBJ2-1; 13 bases align to TRBD2. The CDR3 extends over 14 amino acids. Per the germline V gene, CDR1 is LGHDT and CDR2 is YNNKEL (reference sequence). Germline trimming cut 4 bases from V and 10 bases from J; bases unmatched to any gene: 4. CDR3 nucleotides: TGTGCCAGCAGCCCCGGGACTAGCGGGGAGGAGCAGTTCTTC. It is translated as CASSPGTSGEEQFF.

This clonotype was detected only a few times. The chain carries TRBV7-2 and TRBJ2-1; D may be TRBD1 (8 bases). The tail of the sequence fits TRBJ2-7 better, so the J call may be wrong. Germline assignment: CDR1 SGHTA and CDR2 FQGNSA. The CDR3 has 18 residues. The CDR3 DNA sequence: TGTGCCAGCAGCTTATTCCGCCGTACAGGGGGGGGATACAATGAGCAGTACTTC. This translates into CASSLFRRTGGGYNEQYF.